These T cell receptor beta chains were read from a single sample in a study of cytomegalovirus exposure and HLA in healthy donors. Clones were sequenced by immunoSEQ multiplex PCR, and TCRdb holds only the in-frame ones, with some missing. The sample yields fewer than 250,000 clones, about 80% seen once. The sample was PBMCs. These receptors were taken from a man aged 35 to 55 in good health and CMV-seropositive. The CDR3 runs from the conserved cysteine through the conserved F or W. A D gene is named only where the DNA matches it firmly. For some rows the clone size is stated as once, few or many, or as a class when expanded; others skip it.

>NA|few|TRBV15|TRBJ1-1
CATSAPWGRGNTEAFF
TGTGCCACCAGCGCTCCGTGGGGGCGAGGGAACACTGAAGCTTTCTTT
>TRBD1|few|TRBV18|TRBJ1-4
CASSPPSDREKLFF
TGTGCCAGCTCACCACCGTCGGACAGGGAGAAACTGTTTTTT
>TRBD2|once|TRBV7-9|TRBJ2-3
CASTRLSRLATDTQYF
TGTGCCAGCACCCGACTCTCCCGACTAGCAACGGATACGCAGTATTTT
>TRBD1|NA|TRBV6-1|TRBJ1-2
CASSVRDSRFNYGYTF
TGTGCCAGCAGTGTTAGGGACAGCCGATTTAACTATGGCTACACCTTC
>NA|NA|TRBV6-5|TRBJ2-7
CASSAPPGGSYEQYF
TGTGCCAGCAGTGCCCCCCCCGGGGGATCCTACGAGCAGTACTTC
>NA|NA|TRBV6-5|TRBJ1-1
CASSYFSGGNTEAFF
TGTGCCAGCAGTTACTTCTCAGGTGGGAACACTGAAGCTTTCTTT
>TRBD2|NA|TRBV5-1|TRBJ2-5
CASSLRVAGGGSVQETQYF
TGCGCCAGCAGCTTGCGGGTAGCGGGAGGAGGGTCAGTCCAAGAGACCCAGTACTTC
>NA|NA|TRBV7-3|TRBJ2-1
CASSLGLGSGTNEQFF
TGTGCCAGCAGCTTGGGACTGGGGTCGGGGACCAATGAGCAGTTCTTC
>TRBD1|few|TRBV5-4|TRBJ2-7
CASSPDRGPFYEQYF
TGTGCCAGCAGCCCCGACAGGGGTCCATTCTACGAGCAGTACTTC
>NA|NA|TRBV20-1|TRBJ1-4
CSARDSEKLFF
TGCAGTGCTAGAGATTCGGAAAAACTGTTTTTT
>NA|NA|TRBV15|TRBJ1-1
CATSYGGMNTEAFF
TGTGCCACCAGCTATGGGGGCATGAACACTGAAGCTTTCTTT
>TRBD2|NA|TRBV4-1|TRBJ2-7
CASSRAGAAYEQYF
TGCGCCAGCAGCCGAGCGGGAGCCGCCTACGAGCAGTACTTC
>TRBD2|NA|TRBV10-1|TRBJ2-3
CATGPSGSPAQYF
TGCGCCACCGGCCCTAGCGGGAGCCCAGCGCAGTATTTT
>TRBD1|NA|TRBV5-1|TRBJ2-3
CASSLTGADTQYF
TGCGCCAGCAGTCTGACAGGGGCAGATACGCAGTATTTT
>TRBD2|NA|TRBV5-6|TRBJ2-7
CASSFRGRASEQYF
TGTGCCAGCAGCTTTCGGGGGAGGGCCTCCGAGCAGTACTTC
>TRBD2|NA|TRBV19|TRBJ2-2
CASRELSGSGGELFF
TGTGCCAGTCGCGAACTTAGCGGGAGTGGCGGGGAGCTGTTTTTT
>TRBD2|once|TRBV6-1|TRBJ2-1
CASRPGTSGRNEQFF
TGTGCCAGCAGACCCGGGACTAGCGGGAGAAATGAGCAGTTCTTC
>NA|NA|TRBV5-1|TRBJ1-5
CASSLGGGNQPQHF
TGCGCCAGCAGCTTGGGGGGGGGTAATCAGCCCCAGCATTTT
>TRBD1|NA|TRBV11-3|TRBJ1-1
CASSSLRTGGLTPNTEAFF
TGTGCCAGCAGCTCACTCCGGACAGGGGGCTTGACCCCGAACACTGAAGCTTTCTTT
>TRBD1|NA|TRBV6-1|TRBJ1-1
CASSATGRVWDTEAFF
TGTGCCAGCAGTGCGACAGGGCGGGTGTGGGACACTGAAGCTTTCTTT
>NA|NA|TRBV25-1|TRBJ2-2
CASSDIRTRRPGELFF
TGTGCCAGCAGTGACATCCGCACTAGAAGACCCGGGGAGCTGTTTTTT
>TRBD1|NA|TRBV27|TRBJ1-2
CASSPEGVSDRVLYGYTF
TGTGCCAGCAGCCCAGAGGGAGTCTCGGACAGGGTCCTTTATGGCTACACCTTC
>NA|NA|TRBV7-8|TRBJ1-1
CASSFGQTEAFF
TGTGCCAGCAGCTTCGGACAGACTGAAGCTTTCTTT
>NA|NA|TRBV4-1|TRBJ1-1
CASSQVGGFEAFF
TGCGCCAGCAGCCAAGTCGGGGGGTTCGAAGCTTTCTTT
>NA|NA|TRBV27|TRBJ1-1
CASSLYLGVNTEAFF
TGTGCCAGCAGTTTATATCTGGGCGTGAACACTGAAGCTTTCTTT
>TRBD1|once|TRBV14|TRBJ1-1
CASPPGTGTGTEAFF
TGTGCCAGCCCTCCCGGGACAGGAACGGGAACTGAAGCTTTCTTT
>TRBD2|NA|TRBV9|TRBJ2-3
CASSAEGLAGVRPDTQYF
TGTGCCAGCAGCGCAGAGGGACTAGCGGGAGTAAGGCCAGATACGCAGTATTTT
>TRBD1|few|TRBV12-5|TRBJ1-5
CASGPGQAQDQPQHF
TGTGCTAGTGGCCCAGGACAGGCCCAGGATCAGCCCCAGCATTTT
>NA|NA|TRBV10-3|TRBJ2-5
CAISESPQQETQYF
TGTGCCATCAGTGAGTCGCCCCAGCAAGAGACCCAGTACTTC
>NA|NA|TRBV27|TRBJ1-2
CASSLRGGFGYTF
TGTGCCAGCAGTTTGCGTGGGGGGTTTGGCTACACCTTC
>TRBD1|NA|TRBV5-1|TRBJ1-2
CASSLPRTGDSYGYTF
TGCGCCAGCAGCTTGCCACGGACAGGGGATAGCTATGGCTACACCTTC